These 10 T cell receptor beta chains originate from one sample sequenced in a study of blood T cells in healthy people across ages. With a J-beta primer mix and a sample-barcoded 5' primer, a second PCR ran about 7 to 11 cycles. One entry per CDR3 protein, called by TCRdb with MiXCR from the 5' RACE reads. The table lists more than 700,000 distinct CDR3 sequences, less than 60% of them singletons. Sequencing input: blood. The receptors derive from a man of 80 years or more in good health.

On this clonotype: Possible read error: a much larger clone is one base away. The J gene is TRBJ2-5, the V gene TRBV20-1; TRBD2 agrees at 7 bases. The J call could be wrong; TRBJ2-7 is a better fit for the DNA end. Germline V gives CDR1 DFQATT, CDR2 SNEGSKA (reference sequence). There are 15 residues in the CDR3. CDR3: CSASISGSHFGEQYF. The CDR3 region has the DNA TGCAGTGCTAGCATTAGCGGGTCCCACTTCGGCGAGCAGTACTTC.

A few counts support this clonotype. The rearrangement joins TRBV4-3 to TRBJ2-5; D may correspond to TRBD1 or TRBD2 (5 bases each). The germline CDR1 and CDR2 sequences are LGHNA and YSLEER. Between the trimmed V and J ends, which lost 0 bases and 5 bases, there was a span of 13 bases. This CDR3 region has 15 residues. The DNA for the CDR3 is TGCGCCAGCAGCCAAGATGACGGGGCTGATGAGACCCAGTACTTC. Translating gives CASSQDDGADETQYF.

CDR3 bases: TGCAGTGCTAGAAACCACAGGACTAGCGGAGGGTACAATGAGCAGTACTTC. It yields the protein CSARNHRTSGGYNEQYF. The rearrangement links TRBV20-1 to TRBJ2-5, with 10 bases lining up with TRBD2. This CDR3 is built from 17 residues. The J segment lost 11 bases and the V segment lost 2 bases, leaving 20 bases of the junction unmatched. The germline CDR1 and CDR2 sequences are DFQATT and SNEGSKA (reference sequence).

V and J are TRBV7-2 and TRBJ1-1, with 7 positions matching TRBD1. Trimming cost V 2 bases and J 6 bases; bases outside gene matches: 3. CDR3 size: 13 residues. Per germline, CDR1 SGHTA and CDR2 FQGNSA. CDR3 nucleotide sequence: TGTGCCAGCAGCTTAACGAGGGGGCCTGAAGCTTTCTTT. This encodes CASSLTRGPEAFF.

This clonotype was seen at least ten times. The V and J genes are TRBV4-3 and TRBJ2-1; TRBD2 matches 7 bases. The germline V gene has CDR1 LGHNA and CDR2 YSLEER. The CDR3 runs 18 residues. The ends lost 0 bases at V and 5 bases at J; junction bases unmatched: 13. CDR3 in DNA: TGCGCCAGCAGCCAAGATAGTGAAGTAGGACTAGGCAACAATGAGCAGTTCTTC. It encodes CASSQDSEVGLGNNEQFF.

The V gene is TRBV12-3 or TRBV12-4, the J gene TRBJ2-3; D not certain. Deletions cut 6 bases from V and 4 bases from J, with 14 bases between. CDR3 length equals 14 residues. CDR3 DNA sequence: TGTGCCAGCAGGACGAGACTGACGGCAGATACGCAGTATTTT. Protein product: CASRTRLTADTQYF.

The CDR3 DNA follows: TGTGCCAGCCAAAGGACAAGCGCAGATACGCAGTATTTT. The encoded protein is CASQRTSADTQYF. V is TRBV12-3 or TRBV12-4 and J is TRBJ2-3; maybe TRBD1 (5 bases). Trimming left V 8 bases short and J 4 bases short, with 13 bases between. The CDR3 is 13 residues long.

Note on this clonotype: The germline gene is not matched at one end of the junction; a read error may be the cause. The rearrangement uses TRBV3-1 and TRBJ2-1; 9 bases match TRBD2. The CDR3 runs 15 residues. The germline V gene encodes CDR1 LGHDT and CDR2 YNNKEL (reference sequence). The CDR3 here is CASSHTLTSGNERFF. The CDR3 DNA reads as TGTGCCAGCAGCCACACACTGACTAGCGGCAATGAGCGGTTCTTC.

This clonotype was seen a few times. The chain couples TRBV7-2 to TRBJ2-7; D ambiguous. The V end lost 5 bases, the J end lost 0 bases, and 11 bases lay between the germline ends. Germline V CDR1 and CDR2: SGHTA, FQGNSA. This CDR3 spans 14 amino acids. CDR3: CASSGRTSSYEQYF. The CDR3 DNA reads as TGTGCCAGCAGCGGAAGGACGAGCTCCTACGAGCAGTACTTC.

The chain uses TRBV7-2 and TRBJ2-7; a weak D match, TRBD2 (6 bases). Germline V gives CDR1 SGHTA, CDR2 FQGNSA. The CDR3 runs 15 residues. The ends were cut back, 1 base at V and 4 bases at J, with 14 bases in the middle. The CDR3 is CASSLDGSGYYEQYF. The CDR3 bases are TGTGCCAGCAGCTTAGACGGGAGCGGATATTACGAGCAGTACTTC.